These 28 T cell receptor beta chains came from one sample sequenced in a study of T-cell reconstitution after alpha-beta-depleted transplantation in children (dated by TCRdb to the mid-2010s). The library was made by PCR. The data were produced on an Illumina HiSeq 2500. To normalize quantification of the TCRbeta repertoire, the TCR libraries were built with molecular barcoding that relied on unique molecular identifiers. Using fastp at Q25 and MiXCR, TCRdb reprocessed the public reads and kept productive beta chains. Each CDR3 protein gets just one entry, which takes the most common genes and DNA from the rows behind it. The sample has some 450,000 distinct CDR3 sequences on record, approximately 42% of them singletons. The top ten clonotypes cover around 29% of the sample. According to the study, the label for this sample's treatment or condition signals: allogeneic hematopoietic cell transplantation with graft depleted of TCRalphabeta T cells and CD19 B cells.

Sequences were derived from PBMCs, sampled before TCRalphabeta/CD19-depleted stem cell transplant. These receptors all stem from a girl aged 2 to 10 with aplastic anemia, due to receive a stem cell transplant.

The CDR3 DNA sequence: TGCAGTGCTAGTAAAGGGATCAATGAGCAGTTCTTC. Residues: CSASKGINEQFF. The rearrangement uses TRBV20-1 and TRBJ2-1; the D is unclear. Trimming removed 3 bases at V and 6 bases at J, with 9 bases between. This CDR3 has 12 amino acids. The germline CDR1 and CDR2 sequences are DFQATT and SNEGSKA (reference sequence).

V is TRBV20-1 and J is TRBJ2-7, with 11 bases aligning to TRBD2. CDR1 and CDR2 from the germline V gene are DFQATT and SNEGSKA (reference sequence). The J segment lost 0 bases and the V segment lost 3 bases, leaving 7 bases of the junction unmatched. The CDR3 spans 16 residues. In nucleotides, the CDR3 is TGCAGTGCTAGCGGCTCTAGCGGGAGGACCTCCTACGAGCAGTACTTC. Translated, it gives CSASGSSGRTSYEQYF.

The rearrangement links TRBV20-1 to TRBJ2-5; no firm D call. CDR3 length equals 12 residues. The germline CDR1 and CDR2 sequences are DFQATT and SNEGSKA (reference sequence). Trimming removed 3 bases from V and 3 bases from J, with 8 bases in between. The CDR3: CSASGSKETQYF. Here the CDR3 DNA reads TGCAGTGCTAGTGGGTCTAAAGAGACCCAGTACTTC.

This clonotype was found many times. This sequence joins TRBV7-2 and TRBJ2-7, with 7 nucleotides matching TRBD2. CDR1 is SGHTA and CDR2 is FQGNSA in the germline V gene. This CDR3 is 13 amino acids long. J was trimmed by 5 bases and V by 1 base; bases with no gene match: 2. DNA for the CDR3: TGTGCCAGCAGCTTAGGTGGGAGGGACGAGCAGTACTTC. As protein: CASSLGGRDEQYF.

This rearrangement joins TRBV7-6 to TRBJ2-1; TRBD2 matches at 9 bases. CDR3 length equals 17 residues. The ends lost 5 bases at V and 5 bases at J; junction bases unmatched: 13. Germline V lookup: CDR1 SGHVS, CDR2 FNYEAQ. The CDR3 loop reads CASSLKGTSSFHNEQFF. For the CDR3, the DNA is TGTGCCAGCAGCCTTAAGGGGACTAGCTCTTTTCACAATGAGCAGTTCTTC.

V and J are TRBV27 and TRBJ1-6; 7 bases map to TRBD1. The CDR3 covers 16 residues. Germline assignment: CDR1 MNHEY and CDR2 SMNVEV (reference sequence). With V trimmed by 5 bases and J by 5 bases, 9 bases remained unmatched. CDR3: CASSQGQERNNSPLHF. In DNA form, the CDR3 reads TGTGCCAGCAGTCAAGGACAGGAGAGAAATAATTCACCCCTCCACTTT.

This chain links TRBV4-1 with TRBJ2-5; 7 positions match TRBD1. The CDR3 has 15 amino acids. CDR1 is MGHRA, CDR2 YSYEKL, per germline. Unmatched junction bases numbered 6, after V lost 2 bases and J lost 3 bases. CDR3 nucleotides: TGCGCCAGCAGCCAATATAACGACAGGGAAGAGACCCAGTACTTC. The encoded protein is CASSQYNDREETQYF.

The V and J genes are TRBV7-2 and TRBJ2-7; 8 bases are a match to TRBD1. The CDR3 totals 14 residues. Germline CDR1 SGHTA, CDR2 FQGNSA. V gave up 2 bases and J gave up 3 bases; unmatched junction bases: 3. The DNA for the CDR3 is TGTGCCAGCAGCTTAACGACAGGGGTCTACGAGCAGTACTTC. Amino acid sequence: CASSLTTGVYEQYF.

This clonotype was seen ten or more times. The J gene is TRBJ2-3, the V gene TRBV12-3 or TRBV12-4; tentative D call: TRBD2 (6 bases). This CDR3 has 15 residues. V dropped 2 bases and J dropped 6 bases, with 15 bases sitting between them. The DNA of the CDR3 is TGTGCCAGCAGTTTAAGGGACGGGACTCCGGATACGCAGTATTTT. Residues: CASSLRDGTPDTQYF.

The rearrangement uses TRBV4-3 and TRBJ1-2; no reliable D call. The germline V and J ends were trimmed by 0 bases and 5 bases, with 16 bases remaining between them. This CDR3 contains 16 residues. Looked up from germline, CDR1 is LGHNA and CDR2 is YSLEER. The CDR3: CASSQEERARGYGYTF. The DNA of the CDR3 is TGCGCCAGCAGCCAAGAAGAGCGGGCAAGAGGTTATGGCTACACCTTC.

Details on this clonotype: This may be a read error, as it is one base from a much larger clone. The J gene is TRBJ2-3, the V gene TRBV29-1; the D gene could be TRBD1 or TRBD2 (5 bases each). CDR1 and CDR2 (germline): SQVTM, ANQGSEA. CDR3 length: 12 residues. The CDR3 region is CNVGTPPDTQYF. The CDR3 coding sequence is TGCAACGTGGGGACCCCACCAGATACGCAGTATTTT.

This chain connects TRBV5-4 to TRBJ2-3, with TRBD2 identical over 15 bases. Per the germline V gene, CDR1 is SGHNT and CDR2 is YYREEE (reference sequence). This CDR3 is 16 amino acids long. V gave up 4 bases and J gave up 4 bases; unmatched junction bases: 4. CDR3: CASSPGLAGGSDTQYF. In nucleotides, the CDR3 is TGTGCCAGCAGCCCGGGACTAGCGGGAGGTTCAGATACGCAGTATTTT. Complete variable domain (other parts from reference TRBV5-4 and TRBJ2-3): ETGVTQSPTHLIKTRGQQVTLRCSSQSGHNTVSWYQQALGQGPQFIFQYYREEENGRGNFPPRFSGLQFPNYSSELNVNALELDDSALYLCASSPGLAGGSDTQYFGPGTRLTVL.

In its sample, this clonotype was seen a few times. This chain joins TRBV7-9 and TRBJ2-5, with 9 bases matching TRBD1. V was clipped by 5 bases and J by 5 bases; unmatched bases: 6. Germline-derived CDR1 and CDR2 are SEHNR and FQNEAQ (reference sequence). The CDR3 spans 14 residues. The CDR3: CASSIQGARETQYF. CDR3 nucleotide sequence: TGTGCCAGCAGCATACAGGGGGCAAGGGAGACCCAGTACTTC.

There are a few counts of this clonotype. The genes are TRBV27 and TRBJ2-7; D uncertain. The germline V gene encodes CDR1 MNHEY and CDR2 SMNVEV (reference sequence). Trimming pared 7 bases from V and 3 bases from J, leaving 13 bases between. The CDR3 spans 13 residues. CDR3 DNA: TGTGCCAGCAACCCTTTGGATGGCTACGAGCAGTACTTC. Its translation is CASNPLDGYEQYF.

Turning to this clonotype: This may be a read error, as it is one base from a much larger clone. The V and J genes are TRBV7-2 and TRBJ2-3, with 7 bases lining up with TRBD2. CDR1 SGHTA and CDR2 FQGNSA come from the germline V gene. V trimming: 1 base; J trimming: 3 bases; junction bases outside the gene matches: 4. The CDR3 runs 15 residues. The CDR3 protein is CASSLVGLRTDTQYF. CDR3 DNA: TGTGCCAGCAGCTTAGTGGGACTAAGGACAGATACGCAGTATTTT.

There are a few counts of this clonotype. The chain is built from TRBV20-1 and TRBJ2-3, with 10 bases aligning to TRBD2. V lost 6 bases and J lost 0; bases outside the gene matches: 6. Looked up from germline, CDR1 is DFQATT and CDR2 is SNEGSKA (reference sequence). This CDR3 is 15 amino acids long. The CDR3 here is CSAEGLAESTDTQYF. CDR3 sequence (DNA): TGCAGTGCCGAAGGACTAGCGGAAAGCACAGATACGCAGTATTTT.

This clonotype was picked up one time. V and J are TRBV7-3 and TRBJ2-5; 14 bases line up with TRBD2. From germline, CDR1 is SGHTA and CDR2 FQGTGA. The CDR3 extends over 18 amino acids. J gave up 4 bases and V 5 bases, and 12 bases lay outside the gene matches. The CDR3 loop reads CASSMRLAGGQKGETQYF. The CDR3, as DNA: TGTGCCAGCAGCATGAGACTAGCGGGGGGGCAGAAGGGAGAGACCCAGTACTTC. The whole variable domain, remainder taken from reference TRBV7-3 and TRBJ2-5, is GAGVSQTPSNKVTEKGKYVELRCDPISGHTALYWYRQSLGQGPEFLIYFQGTGAADDSGLPNDRFFAVRPEGSVSTLKIQRTERGDSAVYLCASSMRLAGGQKGETQYFGPGTRLLVL.

This chain uses TRBV20-1 with TRBJ1-5; D may be TRBD1 (6 bases). Germline CDR1 reads DFQATT; CDR2 reads SNEGSKA (reference sequence). The CDR3 has 13 residues. Trimming removed 0 bases from V and 7 bases from J, with 10 bases in between. The CDR3 DNA is TGCAGTGCTAGAGAACAGGGTTCCCAGCCCCAGCATTTT. Translating it yields CSAREQGSQPQHF.

The V call is TRBV3-1, the J call TRBJ2-5; possible D gene TRBD2, 6 bases. The CDR3 loop spans 16 amino acids. V was clipped by 4 bases and J by 1 base, with 16 bases between them. Germline CDR1 reads LGHDT; CDR2 reads YNNKEL (reference sequence). The CDR3 reads CASSPGEREPQETQYF. DNA of the CDR3: TGTGCCAGCAGCCCCGGAGAACGGGAGCCCCAAGAGACCCAGTACTTC.

This clonotype was observed a handful of times. This sequence joins TRBV20-1 and TRBJ1-3; no clear D. The V gene's germline CDR1 is DFQATT and CDR2 SNEGSKA (reference sequence). The CDR3 has 13 amino acids. V was pared by 4 bases and J by 0 bases, with 7 bases between. The chain's CDR3 is CSAISSSGNTIYF. In nucleotides, the CDR3 is TGCAGTGCTATAAGTTCCTCTGGAAACACCATATATTTT.

The CDR3 loop reads CSARGLLSGYEQYF. The CDR3, as DNA: TGCAGTGCTAGAGGTCTCCTTAGCGGCTACGAGCAGTACTTC. V usage is TRBV20-1 and J usage is TRBJ2-7, with D perhaps TRBD2 (6 bases). The CDR3 spans 14 residues. Germline lookup yields CDR1 DFQATT and CDR2 SNEGSKA (reference sequence). V shed 1 base and J shed 3 bases, with 13 bases lying between them.

This clonotype was detected ten times or more. J is TRBJ2-1 and V is TRBV24-1, with D maybe TRBD2 (7 bases). Trimming took 2 bases from V and 0 from J, leaving 13 bases between them. This CDR3 has 17 residues. Germline V gives CDR1 KGHDR, CDR2 SFDVKD. The CDR3 nucleotides are TGTGCCACCAGTGATTGGGGGCGCGGGAGCTCCTACAATGAGCAGTTCTTC. Residues: CATSDWGRGSSYNEQFF.

This clonotype was observed a handful of times. The chain uses TRBV27 and TRBJ2-1; D not certain. This CDR3 comprises 16 residues. The germline V gene has CDR1 MNHEY and CDR2 SMNVEV (reference sequence). The ends were cut back, 4 bases at V and 5 bases at J, with 18 bases in the middle. The CDR3 bases are TGTGCCAGCAGTTCGCTTACGCGACCGGCCCACAATGAGCAGTTCTTC. It is translated as CASSSLTRPAHNEQFF.

The chain uses TRBV28 and TRBJ1-2, with unresolved D. This CDR3 comprises 17 residues. Deletions cut 2 bases from V and 5 bases from J, with 21 bases between. Looked up from germline, CDR1 is MDHEN and CDR2 is SYDVKM. For the CDR3, the DNA is TGTGCCAGCAGTTTACCCACCCCTGCCATCCGGCGGTATGGCTACACCTTC. It specifies CASSLPTPAIRRYGYTF.

The rearrangement links TRBV27 to TRBJ2-5; no clear D. CDR3 length equals 15 residues. Germline V gene sequence: CDR1 MNHEY, CDR2 SMNVEV (reference sequence). Trimming cost V 6 bases and J 1 base, with 15 bases left between them. CDR3 sequence (DNA): TGTGCCAGCAGGTCCTGGCCTCCCGTCCAAGAGACCCAGTACTTC. Translating gives CASRSWPPVQETQYF.

This clonotype came up a few times. The J gene is TRBJ2-5, the V gene TRBV20-1, with TRBD2 matching 7 bases. Germline CDR1 DFQATT, CDR2 SNEGSKA (reference sequence). The CDR3 spans 13 residues. V shed 6 bases, J shed 4 bases, and the junction held 8 bases outside the gene matches. In nucleotides, the CDR3 is TGCAGTGCCCCTGCGGGGGAGGGAGAGACCCAGTACTTC. Translated, it gives CSAPAGEGETQYF.

This clonotype was picked up a small number of times. V is TRBV6-5 and J is TRBJ1-6; unclear D gene. The CDR3 spans 12 residues. V was cut by 6 bases and J by 8 bases, with 8 bases left in between. From germline, CDR1 is MNHEY and CDR2 SVGAGI. This chain's CDR3 is CASRWLDSPLHF. The CDR3 DNA follows: TGTGCCAGCAGGTGGTTGGATTCACCCCTCCACTTT.

This clonotype was counted a few times. The V and J genes are TRBV28 and TRBJ1-3, with a weak D call TRBD1 (5 bases). The germline gives CDR1 MDHEN, CDR2 SYDVKM. With 8 bases removed from V and 0 bases from J, the gap between germline ends came to 20 bases. The CDR3 is 17 residues long. CDR3 sequence: CASESGTGGGSGNTIYF. The CDR3 DNA is TGTGCCAGCGAGTCAGGGACCGGTGGCGGCTCTGGAAACACCATATATTTT.